This T cell receptor beta chain was identified in a study of T cells after yellow fever vaccination. Overall study findings and caveats: A weaker but faster secondary response was observed, peaking on day 5 versus 15. A large majority of primary-vaccination clones showed up again after the booster (roughly 95% CD4, roughly 91% CD8).

The germline V gene has CDR1 LGHNA and CDR2 YNFKEQ. V gave up 5 bases and J gave up 2 bases; unmatched junction bases: 2. This CDR3 comprises 14 residues. In TCRdb, the 5' RACE reads were re-called with MiXCR into one record per CDR3 protein. The sample has 100,000 to 150,000 distinct CDR3 sequences; roughly 9% are singletons. Regarding this clonotype: The antigen remains undetermined.

Sequences were derived from CD8+ T cells sorted from PBMCs, sampled on the day of the yellow fever booster vaccination. The sequence was obtained from a man in his late teens or twenties who received the YFV17D yellow fever vaccine. The chain carries TRBV4-2 and TRBJ1-1, with 10 bases fitting TRBD1. The CDR3 reads CASSMTGGNTEAFF. Here the CDR3 DNA reads TGTGCCAGCAGCATGACAGGGGGCAACACTGAAGCTTTCTTT.